This T cell receptor beta chain was retrieved from a study of T cell responses to AZD1222 COVID-19 vaccine. Study as a whole: Both about-4-week and about-12-week second-dose recipients were combined. Study conclusions and caveats: Reportedly, nearly half the spike-specific TCRs target unmutated variant regions.

TCRdb keeps only in-frame clones here, not all; method: immunoSEQ multiplex PCR. The profile shows around 130,000 clones, just under 95% of them singletons. CDR3 length: 19 residues. The junction had 15 bases not matched to a gene; V was cut back by 0 bases and J by 3 bases. CDR1 is LGHNA, CDR2 YNFKEQ, per germline. A single count supports this clone. Its antigen is not identified. The clonotype comes from an adult in good health. The sequences come from peripheral blood, collected on day 0 of AZD1222 vaccination. This chain joins TRBV4-2 and TRBJ1-2; 8 nucleotides align to TRBD1. The DNA of the CDR3 is TGTGCCAGCAGCCAAGATCTTAAGGCAGGGGGCCGGTGGGACTATGGCTACACCTTC. Translating gives CASSQDLKAGGRWDYGYTF.